Included here is one T cell receptor (beta chain) sequence, with context. This sample is part of a study of blood T cell repertoires in COVID-19. Germline values: CDR1 SGHRS, CDR2 YFSETQ. Trimming took 4 bases from V and 1 from J; bases not matched to a gene: 9. This CDR3 region has 16 residues. The repertoire was sequenced with immunoSEQ multiplex PCR; TCRdb's copy has only in-frame clones and lacks some. The table includes 150,000 to 200,000 clones, more than 65% detected once. The chain is built from TRBV5-1 and TRBJ2-5; TRBD2 agrees at 8 bases. The TCR comes from a human donor with acute or convalescent COVID-19. The donor label of this sample is uncertain. Material for sequencing was peripheral blood. CDR3 sequence: CASSPDPAGGQETQYF. The CDR3 DNA sequence: TGCGCCAGCAGCCCAGACCCTGCGGGGGGCCAAGAGACCCAGTACTTC.